The clone carrying this T cell receptor (beta chain) appeared once. Its antigen is still unknown. Clones were sequenced by immunoSEQ multiplex PCR, and TCRdb holds only the in-frame ones, with some missing. This table has some 10,000 clones, around 88% appearing once. This CDR3 has 14 residues. Germline V gives CDR1 SGHTA, CDR2 FQGTGA. V was pared by 5 bases and J by 5 bases, with 16 bases between. Time point given: roughly 9-day in vitro stimulation with candidate neoantigen peptide 2. The sample comes from a study of PD-1 blockade in mismatch repair-deficient tumors. The chain employs TRBV7-3 and TRBJ2-7; D may be TRBD1 (7 bases). The sequence came from an adult with mismatch repair-deficient cancer. Sequencing was performed on cells cultured in vitro, taken from a patient treated with pembrolizumab. This CDR3 is CASSPGGPFDEQYF. Here the CDR3 DNA reads TGTGCCAGCAGCCCAGGGGGGCCTTTCGACGAGCAGTACTTC.